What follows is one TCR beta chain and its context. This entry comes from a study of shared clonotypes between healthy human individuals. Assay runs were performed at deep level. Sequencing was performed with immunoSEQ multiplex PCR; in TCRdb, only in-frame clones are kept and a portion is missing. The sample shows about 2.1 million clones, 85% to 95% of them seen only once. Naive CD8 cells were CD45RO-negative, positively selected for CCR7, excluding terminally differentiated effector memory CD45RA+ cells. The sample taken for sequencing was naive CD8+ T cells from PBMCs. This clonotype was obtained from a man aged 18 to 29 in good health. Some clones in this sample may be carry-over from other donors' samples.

In DNA form, the CDR3 reads TGTGCCAGCAACCCGACAGGCCCAAGTTACGAGCAGTACTTC. Its protein product is CASNPTGPSYEQYF. The chain is built from TRBV6-1 and TRBJ2-7; weak D call: TRBD1 (6 bases). V lost 7 bases, J lost 4 bases, and 17 bases lay in between. CDR1 and CDR2 from the germline V gene are MNHNS and SASEGT. This CDR3 has 14 amino acids.